This T cell receptor (beta chain) was retrieved from a study of shared clonotypes between healthy human individuals. Study-wide points: Limited genetic and exposure-history diversity came from having few donors.

The study drew its donors from healthy HIV-negative adults without recent acute infections or vaccinations. Adult Caucasians living in Nashville, Tennessee made up all of the donors. Unsorted samples drew genomic DNA from tens of millions of PBMCs. Notes on this clone: Its antigen is undetermined.

Per germline, CDR1 SEHNR and CDR2 FQNEAQ (reference sequence). The ends were cut back, 7 bases at V and 3 bases at J, with 15 bases in the middle. The length of the CDR3 is 15 residues. Libraries were prepared by immunoSEQ multiplex PCR; TCRdb keeps only in-frame clonotypes and omits some of them. The data show 470,000 or so clones, 70% to 85% seen once. Sequenced: PBMCs. This TCR was recovered from a woman in her thirties or forties in good health. Some clones in this sample may be carry-over from other donors' samples. The chain carries TRBV7-9 and TRBJ2-2; D remains unclear. The CDR3 DNA is TGTGCCAGCACCCCCCAGACACACGACACCGGGGAGCTGTTTTTT. It encodes CASTPQTHDTGELFF.